This entry is about one T cell receptor beta chain. The data belong to a study of cytomegalovirus exposure and HLA in healthy donors. PCR amplification relied on 60 Vbeta primers (plus 13 Jbeta primers). Measured with immunoSEQ multiplex PCR; TCRdb has only the in-frame clones, and not every one. Of about 190,000 clones listed, roughly 90% are singletons. The sequence came from a boy aged 2 to 10 in good health and CMV-seronegative. Sequencing input: PBMCs.

CDR3 DNA sequence: TGTGCCAGCAGCCTAGAAGCCGGGGTCCAATCAGATACGCAGTATTTT. Translated: CASSLEAGVQSDTQYF. The chain uses TRBV7-2 and TRBJ2-3; perhaps TRBD2 as D (5 bases). The CDR3 has 16 amino acids. Trimming shortened V by 5 bases and J by 4 bases, and 19 bases separated the two germline ends. Germline values: CDR1 SGHTA, CDR2 FQGNSA.